The 24 T cell receptor beta chains below were found in one sample sequenced in a study of T cell changes during pregnancy in multiple sclerosis. TCRdb's table, derived via immunoSEQ multiplex PCR, lists solely in-frame clones and lacks some. The sample includes 40,000 to 55,000 clones, around 90% of them seen just once. Here the sequenced sample was CD8+ T cells from peripheral blood mononuclear cells, taken after pregnancy. The receptors shown here come from a female donor with multiple sclerosis, enrolled in a pregnancy study.

The CDR3 nucleotides read TGTGCCAGCAGCTTTCGGCAAAGCGAAGATACGCAGTATTTT. It codes for CASSFRQSEDTQYF. This sequence joins TRBV7-9 and TRBJ2-3, with D unresolved. Trimming cost V 3 bases and J 5 bases, with 12 bases left between them. The CDR3 length is 14 residues. Per the germline V gene, CDR1 is SEHNR and CDR2 is FQNEAQ (reference sequence).

CDR3: CASSHGTSGQQYF. Written as DNA, the CDR3 is TGTGCCAGCAGCCATGGGACTAGCGGCCAGCAGTACTTC. The gene calls are TRBV14 and TRBJ2-7, with 11 bases aligning to TRBD2. The length of the CDR3 is 13 residues. Germline V gene data show CDR1 as SGHDN and CDR2 as FVKESK. J was trimmed by 8 bases and V by 3 bases; bases with no gene match: 3.

The chain employs TRBV4-2 and TRBJ1-1, with a tentative D call TRBD1 (5 bases). The V and J ends lost 6 bases and 1 base respectively, with 12 bases between them. Germline values: CDR1 LGHNA, CDR2 YNFKEQ. This CDR3 contains 14 residues. CDR3 in amino acids: CASSLAQENTEAFF. The CDR3 DNA is TGTGCCAGCAGTCTTGCACAGGAGAACACTGAAGCTTTCTTT.

The chain recombines TRBV28 with TRBJ2-5, with a weak D call TRBD1 (6 bases). Trimming removed 6 bases at V and 1 base at J, with 18 bases between. The CDR3 loop spans 16 amino acids. Germline CDR1 reads MDHEN; CDR2 reads SYDVKM. CDR3 DNA: TGTGCCAGCAGGGGGCACTTGGCAGGGGCCCAAGAGACCCAGTACTTC. Protein sequence: CASRGHLAGAQETQYF.

The chain has TRBV2 and TRBJ2-7; D might be TRBD2 (6 bases). This CDR3 contains 13 residues. The germline V and J ends were trimmed by 7 bases and 2 bases, with 12 bases remaining between them. Per germline, CDR1 SNHLY and CDR2 FYNNEI. This chain's CDR3 is CASIAAGTYEQYF. For the CDR3, the DNA is TGTGCCAGCATTGCCGCGGGAACCTACGAGCAGTACTTC.

CDR3 sequence (DNA): TGTGCCAGCAGTGAGGGTAGGGGGCTTTACGAGCAGTACTTC. It encodes CASSEGRGLYEQYF. The gene calls are TRBV6-1 and TRBJ2-7; 7 nucleotides match TRBD1. The CDR3 contains 14 residues. Germline CDR1 is MNHNS and CDR2 is SASEGT. J lost 4 bases, V lost 3 bases, and 6 bases had no gene match.

The V call is TRBV27, the J call TRBJ1-4, with unresolved D. Per the germline V gene, CDR1 is MNHEY and CDR2 is SMNVEV (reference sequence). V was pared by 0 bases and J by 8 bases, with 13 bases between. There are 15 residues in the CDR3. CDR3 sequence: CASSLSYRDREKLFF. Written as DNA, the CDR3 is TGTGCCAGCAGTTTATCTTACAGAGATCGGGAAAAACTGTTTTTT.

Only one count was recorded for this clone. The chain is built from TRBV5-1 and TRBJ2-7; 7 bases match TRBD2. Germline V gene lookup returns CDR1 SGHRS and CDR2 YFSETQ. V dropped 0 bases and J dropped 3; count of bases not matched to a gene: 6. This CDR3 spans 15 amino acids. The CDR3 sequence is CASSLVDRDYYEQYF. In DNA form, the CDR3 reads TGCGCCAGCAGCTTGGTAGATCGGGACTACTACGAGCAGTACTTC.

The chain is built from TRBV7-6 and TRBJ2-7; 9 nucleotides match TRBD1. The J segment lost 3 bases and the V segment lost 5 bases, leaving 8 bases of the junction unmatched. The CDR3 has 15 residues. Germline CDR1 and CDR2: SGHVS and FNYEAQ. DNA for the CDR3: TGTGCCAGCAGCCCTACGGGACAGGGCCACTACGAGCAGTACTTC. This gives the protein CASSPTGQGHYEQYF.

The chain has TRBV28 and TRBJ2-1; the match to TRBD2 covers 8 bases. V shed 9 bases and J 6 bases; nucleotides not matched to a gene: 10. CDR1 MDHEN and CDR2 SYDVKM come from the germline V gene. CDR3 length equals 14 residues. DNA for the CDR3: TGTGCCAGTTTTAAAACGGGAGGGGGCAATGAGCAGTTCTTC. It specifies CASFKTGGGNEQFF.

This chain uses TRBV4-3 with TRBJ2-7, with D possibly being TRBD2 (5 bases). V lost 0 bases and J lost 7, with 10 bases in between. Germline V gene lookup returns CDR1 LGHNA and CDR2 YSLEER. The CDR3 has 13 residues. CDR3 in amino acids: CASSQDSGVEQYF. CDR3 bases: TGCGCCAGCAGCCAAGATTCCGGGGTAGAGCAGTACTTC.

The genes are TRBV2 and TRBJ1-1; 8 bases map to TRBD1. J gave up 8 bases and V 6 bases, and 2 bases lay outside the gene matches. Germline CDR1 is SNHLY and CDR2 is FYNNEI. The CDR3 has 11 amino acids. CDR3 sequence: CASRDREEAFF. CDR3 bases: TGTGCCAGCAGGGACAGGGAGGAAGCTTTCTTT.

The rearrangement uses TRBV27 and TRBJ2-3; 13 bases agree with TRBD2. Trimming cost V 8 bases and J 5 bases; bases outside gene matches: 7. The germline V gene has CDR1 MNHEY and CDR2 SMNVEV (reference sequence). CDR3 length: 15 residues. CDR3 amino acids: CASFGLAGAVDTQYF. Written as DNA, the CDR3 is TGTGCCAGCTTTGGACTAGCGGGAGCAGTAGATACGCAGTATTTT.

The rearrangement links TRBV4-3 to TRBJ1-3; 7 bases line up with TRBD1. Trimming took 4 bases from V and 6 from J; bases not matched to a gene: 9. CDR3 length equals 15 residues. Germline V gene sequence: CDR1 LGHNA, CDR2 YSLEER. The CDR3: CASSPSTGLVNTIYF. The CDR3 DNA follows: TGCGCCAGCAGCCCTTCGACAGGGCTAGTAAACACCATATATTTT.

The V and J genes are TRBV5-5 and TRBJ1-1; D remains unclear. Germline CDR1 reads SGHKS; CDR2 reads YYEKEE (reference sequence). CDR3 size: 14 residues. The V end lost 7 bases, the J end lost 5 bases, and 18 bases lay between the germline ends. The CDR3 region is CASEPWSGGTEAFF. The CDR3 coding sequence is TGTGCCAGCGAGCCTTGGTCAGGAGGGACTGAAGCTTTCTTT. Full variable domain (remainder filled in from reference TRBV5-5 and TRBJ1-1): DAGVTQSPTHLIKTRGQQVTLRCSPISGHKSVSWYQQVLGQGPQFIFQYYEKEERGRGNFPDRFSARQFPNYSSELNVNALLLGDSALYLCASEPWSGGTEAFFGQGTRLTVV.

The chain links TRBV18 to TRBJ2-2, with D unresolved. This CDR3 is 11 amino acids long. Germline-derived CDR1 and CDR2 are KGHSH and LQKENI. V lost 8 bases, J lost 8 bases, and 9 bases lay in between. The CDR3 coding sequence is TGTGCCAGCCCCACCGAGGGGGAGCTGTTTTTT. It encodes CASPTEGELFF.

To note about this clone: This same CDR3 is encoded by further DNA sequences in the sample. The chain uses TRBV5-5 and TRBJ1-5; the D gene is possibly TRBD1 (6 bases). The length of the CDR3 is 14 residues. Germline V gene sequence: CDR1 SGHKS, CDR2 YYEKEE (reference sequence). The V end lost 4 bases, the J end lost 3 bases, and 11 bases lay between the germline ends. CDR3 coding DNA: TGTGCCAGCAGCCTCACAGGGAACAATCAGCCCCAGCATTTT. Translated, it gives CASSLTGNNQPQHF.

Here the CDR3 reads CASRAGQGNEQFF. CDR3 bases: TGTGCCAGCAGGGCGGGACAGGGAAATGAGCAGTTCTTC. V gene TRBV2 combines with J gene TRBJ2-1, with 9 bases fitting TRBD1. The V segment lost 6 bases and the J segment 7 bases; nucleotides outside the gene matches: 4. This CDR3 comprises 13 residues. Germline assignment: CDR1 SNHLY and CDR2 FYNNEI.

This clone has only one observation. The chain employs TRBV9 and TRBJ2-5; 11 positions agree with TRBD2. CDR3 length equals 15 residues. From germline, CDR1 is SGDLS and CDR2 YYNGEE. V dropped 3 bases and J dropped 4; count of bases not matched to a gene: 5. CDR3 residues: CASSGEGLAGETQYF. Written as DNA, the CDR3 is TGTGCCAGCAGCGGAGAAGGACTAGCGGGAGAGACCCAGTACTTC.

This rearrangement joins TRBV9 to TRBJ2-6; maybe TRBD1 (6 bases). This CDR3 has 18 residues. V was cut by 0 bases and J by 4 bases, with 17 bases left in between. Germline assignment: CDR1 SGDLS and CDR2 YYNGEE. CDR3 sequence (DNA): TGTGCCAGCAGCGTAGCCACAGGGTACGTCTCCGGGGCCAACGTCCTGACTTTC. It specifies CASSVATGYVSGANVLTF.

V is TRBV6-5 and J is TRBJ2-1; D is undetermined. The CDR3 extends over 13 amino acids. Germline assignment: CDR1 MNHEY and CDR2 SVGAGI. V was shortened by 2 bases and J by 9 bases, with 11 bases between the two germline ends. The CDR3 is CASSYPTAVEQFF. For the CDR3, the DNA is TGTGCCAGCAGTTACCCCACGGCGGTTGAGCAGTTCTTC.

The rearrangement joins TRBV6-5 to TRBJ1-1; D might be TRBD1 (6 bases). The CDR3 is 16 amino acids. Trimming removed 4 bases at V and 0 bases at J, with 15 bases between. The germline CDR1 and CDR2 sequences are MNHEY and SVGAGI. This CDR3 reads CASSLESGAMNTEAFF. The CDR3 region has the DNA TGTGCCAGCAGTTTAGAGTCAGGGGCGATGAACACTGAAGCTTTCTTT.

The V and J genes are TRBV6-6 and TRBJ2-1, with D possibly TRBD2 on 6 matching bases. The CDR3 runs 13 residues. CDR1 MNHNY and CDR2 SVGAGI come from the germline V gene (reference sequence). The germline V and J ends were trimmed by 0 bases and 9 bases, with 9 bases remaining between them. The CDR3 sequence is CASSYSGRGEQFF. As DNA, the CDR3 is TGTGCCAGCAGTTACTCAGGGCGGGGTGAGCAGTTCTTC.

The V and J genes are TRBV6-5 and TRBJ1-1; 10 bases align to TRBD1. The CDR3 sequence is 15 residues long. Trimming at V came to 5 bases and at J to 10 bases, leaving 13 bases not matched to a gene. Germline assignment: CDR1 MNHEY and CDR2 SVGAGI. DNA of the CDR3: TGTGCCAGCAGTAATGAAGACAGGGGGCCGGATGCAGCTTTCTTT. Protein sequence: CASSNEDRGPDAAFF.